A single sample gave rise to the 4 T cell receptor beta chains below, sequenced in a study of shared clonotypes between healthy human individuals. Produced via immunoSEQ multiplex PCR; TCRdb's table is partial and in-frame only. The sample has approximately 980,000 clones; approximately 80% are singletons. The sample consisted of memory CD4+ T cells sorted from blood. The subset: CD45RA-negative fraction. These TCRs come from a young man in good health.

The chain combines TRBV11-2 with TRBJ2-1, with TRBD2 matching over 12 bases. The CDR3 runs 14 residues. Losses at the gene ends were 4 bases for V and 8 bases for J; bases not matched to a gene: 3. CDR1 and CDR2 (germline): SGHAT, FQNNGV. In nucleotides, the CDR3 is TGTGCCAGCAGCTCGGGACTAGCGGGTTATGAGCAGTTCTTC. Translation gives CASSSGLAGYEQFF.

V gene TRBV7-2 combines with J gene TRBJ1-6, with D perhaps TRBD1 (5 bases). Trimming took off 5 bases at V and 6 bases at J, with 8 bases between the two ends. The germline V gene has CDR1 SGHTA and CDR2 FQGNSA. The CDR3 totals 13 residues. CDR3 bases: TGTGCCAGCAGCGACGGGGGTAATTCACCCCTCCACTTT. Translated, it gives CASSDGGNSPLHF.

Only one count was recorded for this clone. The J gene is TRBJ2-3, the V gene TRBV21-1; TRBD1 is taken as the D call from the table, unchecked against the DNA. TRBV21-1 is recorded as a pseudogene. The CDR3 spans 17 residues. Here the CDR3 DNA reads TGTGCCAGCAGCACAAGGACAGGGGGTCTTAGCACAGATACGCAGTATTTT. The encoded protein is CASSTRTGGLSTDTQYF.

This clone was found once. The chain is built from TRBV28 and TRBJ2-7, with D possibly matching TRBD2 (6 bases). From germline, CDR1 is MDHEN and CDR2 SYDVKM. Trimming took off 6 bases at V and 4 bases at J, with 16 bases between the two ends. There are 14 residues in the CDR3. Written as DNA, the CDR3 is TGTGCCAGCAGCCTAAGAGCAGGGAGGTACGAGCAGTACTTC. Amino acids: CASSLRAGRYEQYF.